The source of this TCR beta chain is a study of Ad26.COV2.S vaccination and SARS-CoV-2 variants. As for the study in general: Donor was in the COV1001 Ad26.COV2.S trial arm. The study gave Ad26.COV2.S intramuscularly, once or twice 56 days apart. Study-wide findings and caveats: Total T cell responses may have been underestimated by the TCR breadth and depth analyses.

A remark on this clone: Its target is unknown.

Documented treatment: some 20 received Ad26.COV2.S at low or high dose, single or two shots; five or six received placebo; per-sample allocation not given. Repertoires come from day 63 after the first vaccine or placebo injection. Vaccine was an Ad26 vector expressing Wuhan-strain SARS-CoV-2 spike. The assay was immunoSEQ multiplex PCR, and TCRdb's table has in-frame clones only and misses some. The data show about 250,000 clones, with over 75% seen just once and about 3.1% held by the top ten. Here the sequenced sample was peripheral blood, taken in a trial of Ad26.COV2.S vaccine versus placebo. The TCR originated in a person aged 18 to 59 who received the Ad26.COV2.S COVID-19 vaccine or a placebo.

The CDR3 spells CASTIPPGETQYF. The DNA for the CDR3 is TGTGCCAGCACCATCCCCCCCGGAGAGACCCAGTACTTC. The gene calls are TRBV5-4 and TRBJ2-5; D gene uncertain. The germline V gene encodes CDR1 SGHNT and CDR2 YYREEE (reference sequence). The CDR3 extends over 13 amino acids. Between the trimmed V and J ends, which lost 6 bases and 4 bases, there was a span of 13 bases.